The 8 T cell receptor beta chains below come from one sample, sequenced in a study of blood T cell repertoires in COVID-19. Produced via immunoSEQ multiplex PCR; TCRdb's table is partial and in-frame only. The data show 40,000 to 65,000 clones, with more than 70% seen just once and 12% held by the top ten. Input material: peripheral blood. The source is a man between 70 and 80 years old with active COVID-19.

This clone is a singleton in its sample. CDR3 DNA sequence: TGCGCCAGCAGCTTGGAGGGACTAGTCCTGGACGGGGAGACCCAGTACTTC. The encoded protein is CASSLEGLVLDGETQYF. The J gene is TRBJ2-5, the V gene TRBV5-1; 8 bases match TRBD2. CDR1 and CDR2 from the germline V gene are SGHRS and YFSETQ. The CDR3 contains 17 residues. Trimming took 0 bases from V and 5 from J; bases not matched to a gene: 12. The full variable domain, in which reference TRBV5-1 and TRBJ2-5 provide the parts outside the CDR3, is KAGVTQTPRYLIKTRGQQVTLSCSPISGHRSVSWYQQTPGQGLQFLFEYFSETQRNKGNFPGRFSGRQFSNSRSEMNVSTLELGDSALYLCASSLEGLVLDGETQYFGPGTRLLVL.

The gene calls are TRBV18 and TRBJ2-5; possibly TRBD2 for D (6 bases). V was pared by 4 bases and J by 4 bases, with 19 bases between. From germline, CDR1 is KGHSH and CDR2 LQKENI. The CDR3 contains 16 residues. CDR3 sequence: CASSLPGVGRRETQYF. The CDR3 DNA reads TGTGCCAGCTCACTGCCTGGCGTTGGGAGGAGAGAGACCCAGTACTTC.

V gene TRBV3-1 (or the pseudogene TRBV3-2) combines with J gene TRBJ2-7; 7 bases match TRBD1. J lost 6 bases, V lost 1 base, and 12 bases had no gene match. The length of the CDR3 is 16 residues. Germline V gene sequence: CDR1 LGHDT, CDR2 YNNKEL (reference sequence). The CDR3 DNA sequence: TGTGCCAGCAGCCAAGCTCCACGACAGGGAAGTAGCGAGCAGTACTTC. Residues: CASSQAPRQGSSEQYF.

In regard to this clone: Other DNA sequences in the sample encode the same CDR3. The chain recombines TRBV27 with TRBJ2-4, with D unresolved. The germline CDR1 and CDR2 sequences are MNHEY and SMNVEV (reference sequence). V lost 2 bases and J 0 bases, leaving 5 bases between the germline ends. CDR3 size: 14 residues. CDR3 loop: CASSLTGAKNIQYF. Here the CDR3 DNA reads TGTGCCAGCAGTTTAACGGGAGCCAAAAACATTCAGTACTTC.

The chain carries TRBV19 and TRBJ2-7; 11 positions match TRBD1. Germline V lookup: CDR1 LNHDA, CDR2 SQIVND (reference sequence). The trim removed 4 bases at V and 4 bases at J, leaving 3 bases unmatched. The CDR3 consists of 14 residues. CDR3 amino acids: CASSTGTGGYEQYF. The CDR3, as DNA: TGTGCCAGTAGTACCGGGACAGGGGGTTACGAGCAGTACTTC.

This chain joins TRBV18 and TRBJ1-4; unclear D gene. This CDR3 is 14 amino acids long. Looked up from germline, CDR1 is KGHSH and CDR2 is LQKENI. V was shortened by 4 bases and J by 0 bases, with 6 bases between the two germline ends. The CDR3 protein is CASSQSSTNEKLFF. The CDR3 bases are TGTGCCAGCTCACAGAGCTCAACTAATGAAAAACTGTTTTTT.

The DNA for the CDR3 is TGTGCCAGCAGCTTTTCAAGGGAGACTGAAGCTTTCTTT. It codes for CASSFSRETEAFF. The chain links TRBV11-2 to TRBJ1-1; no clear D. The CDR3 has 13 residues. Germline loops: CDR1 SGHAT, CDR2 FQNNGV. V lost 3 bases and J 5 bases, leaving 10 bases between the germline ends.

The chain recombines TRBV5-1 with TRBJ1-1, with TRBD1 identical over 8 bases. The junction had 6 bases not matched to a gene; V was cut back by 0 bases and J by 2 bases. In germline, CDR1 is SGHRS, CDR2 YFSETQ. This CDR3 has 16 residues. For the CDR3, the DNA is TGCGCCAGCAGCTTGGCCCCGACAGGGGTTAACACTGAAGCTTTCTTT. Translation gives CASSLAPTGVNTEAFF.